Detailed here is one TCR beta chain. TCRdb keeps only in-frame clones here, not all; method: immunoSEQ multiplex PCR. The table includes approximately 82,000 clones, around 89% detected once. Germline V gene sequence: CDR1 SEHNR, CDR2 FQNEAQ (reference sequence). This CDR3 is built from 14 residues. V was shortened by 2 bases and J by 2 bases, with 10 bases between the two germline ends. These data come from a study of blood T cell repertoires in COVID-19. The chain is built from TRBV7-9 and TRBJ2-7; tentative D call: TRBD2 (5 bases). The sequencing input was PBMCs or T cells enriched from blood (not recorded which). This sequence was found in a woman in her forties or fifties with acute COVID-19. DNA for the CDR3: TGTGCCAGCAGCTTACTCGACGGGACCTACGAGCAGTACTTC. Protein product: CASSLLDGTYEQYF.